This T cell receptor (beta chain) was identified in a study of blood T cell repertoires in COVID-19. Turning to the study itself: COVID-19 samples collected from the United States, Italy and Spain covered acute and convalescent phases. Nucleic acid was either cDNA or gDNA, and it came from T cells, B-cell-depleted T cells, or PBMCs.

V was shortened by 1 base and J by 15 bases, with 16 bases between the two germline ends. Germline V gene data show CDR1 as LGHDT and CDR2 as YNNKEL (reference sequence). The length of the CDR3 is 13 residues. Authors' analysis steps: Scientists estimated how many nucleated cells there were by amplifying reference gene primers. The table came from immunoSEQ multiplex PCR; TCRdb's copy has only in-frame clones and leaves some out. V, J and clone size reflect that table, while D and trimming were determined from the DNA. The sample lists hundreds of thousands of clones, roughly 88% occurring once. The gene calls are TRBV3-1 (or the pseudogene TRBV3-2) and TRBJ2-1; tentative D call: TRBD1 (6 bases). Sequencing was carried out using peripheral blood. The TCR sequence derives from a man older than 75 with acute or convalescent COVID-19. In DNA form, the CDR3 reads TGTGCCAGCAGCCAAGTTGAACAGGGCCGGTCGTTCTTC. Protein sequence: CASSQVEQGRSFF.